The rows below give T cell receptor beta chains drawn from one sample of a study of cytomegalovirus exposure and HLA in healthy donors. The repertoire was sequenced with immunoSEQ multiplex PCR; TCRdb's copy has only in-frame clones and lacks some. The sample lists 110,000 to 150,000 clones; about 80% were seen once. The sequenced sample consisted of PBMCs. These receptors all come from an older woman in good health and CMV-seropositive. The CDR3 runs from the conserved cysteine through the conserved F or W. Each record gives: CDR3 protein, CDR3 DNA, D gene, J gene, clone size, V gene. A D gene is named only where the DNA matches it firmly. Clone size appears in some rows only: once, few, many, or a class for an expanded clone.

CDR3aa: CASRGLAGADTQYF; CDR3nt: TGCGCCAGCAGGGGACTAGCGGGAGCAGATACGCAGTATTTT; d_gene: TRBD2; j_gene: TRBJ2-3; abundance: .; v_gene: TRBV5-1
CDR3aa: CASSWGLRNEQFF; CDR3nt: TGTGCCAGCAGCTGGGGACTGAGAAATGAGCAGTTCTTC; d_gene: .; j_gene: TRBJ2-1; abundance: .; v_gene: TRBV7-8
CDR3aa: CASSSAGDEQYF; CDR3nt: TGTGCCAGCAGCTCAGCGGGAGACGAGCAGTACTTC; d_gene: TRBD2; j_gene: TRBJ2-7; abundance: .; v_gene: TRBV7-6
CDR3aa: CASRLGRTISGYTF; CDR3nt: TGTGCCAGTAGACTTGGGAGGACAATCTCTGGCTACACCTTC; d_gene: .; j_gene: TRBJ1-2; abundance: .; v_gene: TRBV19
CDR3aa: CASSYSTGGKLFF; CDR3nt: TGTGCCAGCAGTTACTCGACGGGTGGAAAACTGTTTTTT; d_gene: .; j_gene: TRBJ1-4; abundance: few; v_gene: TRBV6-5
CDR3aa: CASSKGASGVGNQPQHF; CDR3nt: TGTGCCAGCTCCAAAGGTGCATCGGGGGTCGGCAATCAGCCCCAGCATTTT; d_gene: .; j_gene: TRBJ1-5; abundance: once; v_gene: TRBV18
CDR3aa: CSVEVGRLYNEQFF; CDR3nt: TGCAGCGTTGAAGTCGGGAGGCTCTACAATGAGCAGTTCTTC; d_gene: TRBD2; j_gene: TRBJ2-1; abundance: few; v_gene: TRBV29-1
CDR3aa: CAWIATGRTDTQYF; CDR3nt: TGTGCCTGGATCGCTACAGGGAGAACAGATACGCAGTATTTT; d_gene: .; j_gene: TRBJ2-3; abundance: .; v_gene: TRBV30
CDR3aa: CASSLDQGVSYEQYF; CDR3nt: TGTGCCAGCAGCTTAGACCAGGGGGTATCCTACGAGCAGTACTTC; d_gene: TRBD1; j_gene: TRBJ2-7; abundance: .; v_gene: TRBV7-6
CDR3aa: CAIWTAVNEKLFF; CDR3nt: TGTGCCATCTGGACAGCCGTTAATGAAAAACTGTTTTTT; d_gene: .; j_gene: TRBJ1-4; abundance: few; v_gene: TRBV7-9
CDR3aa: CASSLDEQETQYF; CDR3nt: TGTGCCAGCAGCTTGGACGAGCAAGAGACCCAGTACTTC; d_gene: .; j_gene: TRBJ2-5; abundance: .; v_gene: TRBV5-4
CDR3aa: CSVKREGEQFF; CDR3nt: TGCAGTGTAAAGCGGGAGGGTGAACAGTTCTTC; d_gene: TRBD2; j_gene: TRBJ2-1; abundance: .; v_gene: TRBV20-1
CDR3aa: CASSQGAGTGGYNEQFF; CDR3nt: TGCGCCAGCAGCCAAGGCGCCGGAACGGGGGGCTACAATGAGCAGTTCTTC; d_gene: TRBD2; j_gene: TRBJ2-1; abundance: .; v_gene: TRBV4-3
CDR3aa: CASSPPGVTSGGSQYF; CDR3nt: TGTGCCAGCAGTCCTCCGGGGGTGACTAGCGGGGGGTCGCAGTATTTT; d_gene: TRBD2; j_gene: TRBJ2-3; abundance: .; v_gene: TRBV7-2
CDR3aa: CASSPGGRLDTQYF; CDR3nt: TGTGCCAGCAGCCCGGGGGGTCGGCTGGATACGCAGTATTTT; d_gene: TRBD2; j_gene: TRBJ2-3; abundance: .; v_gene: TRBV28
CDR3aa: CASSLDRLRGNTEAFF; CDR3nt: TGTGCCAGCAGCTTAGATCGCCTAAGGGGCAACACTGAAGCTTTCTTT; d_gene: .; j_gene: TRBJ1-1; abundance: .; v_gene: TRBV11-2
CDR3aa: CSVTGFSGGTYEQYF; CDR3nt: TGCAGCGTTACAGGGTTTAGCGGGGGTACCTACGAGCAGTACTTC; d_gene: TRBD2; j_gene: TRBJ2-7; abundance: .; v_gene: TRBV29-1
CDR3aa: CASSTNTGFNTEAFF; CDR3nt: TGTGCCAGCAGCACCAATACAGGGTTCAACACTGAAGCTTTCTTT; d_gene: .; j_gene: TRBJ1-1; abundance: .; v_gene: TRBV7-9
CDR3aa: CARGQGGTEAFF; CDR3nt: TGTGCCAGAGGACAGGGAGGCACTGAAGCTTTCTTT; d_gene: TRBD1; j_gene: TRBJ1-1; abundance: .; v_gene: TRBV2
CDR3aa: CASSYSRGVAGYTF; CDR3nt: TGTGCCAGCAGTTACAGCAGGGGGGTTGCTGGCTACACCTTC; d_gene: TRBD1; j_gene: TRBJ1-2; abundance: .; v_gene: TRBV6-5
CDR3aa: CASSSPGSGIYNEQFF; CDR3nt: TGTGCCAGCAGCTCTCCGGGTAGCGGGATCTACAATGAGCAGTTCTTC; d_gene: TRBD2; j_gene: TRBJ2-1; abundance: .; v_gene: TRBV9
CDR3aa: CASSATGSSYEQYF; CDR3nt: TGTGCCAGCAGTGCGACAGGGTCTTCCTACGAGCAGTACTTC; d_gene: TRBD1; j_gene: TRBJ2-7; abundance: .; v_gene: TRBV6-5
CDR3aa: CASSQLHTGELFF; CDR3nt: TGCGCCAGCAGCCAACTCCACACCGGGGAGCTGTTTTTT; d_gene: .; j_gene: TRBJ2-2; abundance: .; v_gene: TRBV4-1
CDR3aa: CASSPPGTGITSNQPQHF; CDR3nt: TGTGCCAGCAGTCCGCCGGGGACAGGGATCACAAGCAATCAGCCCCAGCATTTT; d_gene: TRBD1; j_gene: TRBJ1-5; abundance: few; v_gene: TRBV28
CDR3aa: CASRPRVTNYGYTF; CDR3nt: TGTGCCAGCAGGCCGAGGGTAACTAACTATGGCTACACCTTC; d_gene: .; j_gene: TRBJ1-2; abundance: .; v_gene: TRBV7-2
CDR3aa: CASSLTAKSGEQYF; CDR3nt: TGTGCCAGCAGCTTAACGGCGAAAAGCGGCGAGCAGTACTTC; d_gene: .; j_gene: TRBJ2-7; abundance: .; v_gene: TRBV7-2
CDR3aa: CASSLGGATNTGELFF; CDR3nt: TGTGCCAGCAGTTTGGGCGGGGCAACGAACACCGGGGAGCTGTTTTTT; d_gene: .; j_gene: TRBJ2-2; abundance: .; v_gene: TRBV27
CDR3aa: CASRSGTGGPGHYEQYF; CDR3nt: TGTGCCAGCCGGTCCGGGACAGGGGGCCCAGGGCACTACGAGCAGTACTTC; d_gene: TRBD1; j_gene: TRBJ2-7; abundance: few; v_gene: TRBV28
CDR3aa: CSVARLGRASNEQFF; CDR3nt: TGCAGCGTTGCCCGTTTGGGGAGGGCTTCCAATGAGCAGTTCTTC; d_gene: TRBD2; j_gene: TRBJ2-1; abundance: .; v_gene: TRBV29-1
CDR3aa: CAISESGDRGYEQYF; CDR3nt: TGTGCCATCAGTGAGTCGGGGGACAGGGGGTACGAGCAGTACTTC; d_gene: TRBD1; j_gene: TRBJ2-7; abundance: .; v_gene: TRBV10-3
CDR3aa: CASSPSLGGAQETQYF; CDR3nt: TGCGCCAGCAGCCCGTCCCTCGGGGGTGCTCAAGAGACCCAGTACTTC; d_gene: .; j_gene: TRBJ2-5; abundance: .; v_gene: TRBV4-3
CDR3aa: CASSSPATGTGDTGELFF; CDR3nt: TGTGCCAGCAGCTCTCCGGCCACCGGGACAGGAGACACCGGGGAGCTGTTTTTT; d_gene: TRBD1; j_gene: TRBJ2-2; abundance: .; v_gene: TRBV7-2
CDR3aa: CASSGLRNEKLFF; CDR3nt: TGTGCCAGCAGTGGACTAAGGAATGAAAAACTGTTTTTT; d_gene: .; j_gene: TRBJ1-4; abundance: .; v_gene: TRBV6-5
CDR3aa: CASSREGRTDTQYF; CDR3nt: TGTGCCAGCAGCCGGGAAGGCCGGACAGATACGCAGTATTTT; d_gene: .; j_gene: TRBJ2-3; abundance: .; v_gene: TRBV9
CDR3aa: CASSTTGLGEKLFF; CDR3nt: TGTGCCAGCAGCACCACAGGGCTGGGCGAAAAACTGTTTTTT; d_gene: .; j_gene: TRBJ1-4; abundance: .; v_gene: TRBV5-4
CDR3aa: CAWSVGGETQYF; CDR3nt: TGTGCCTGGAGTGTGGGGGGAGAGACCCAGTACTTC; d_gene: .; j_gene: TRBJ2-5; abundance: .; v_gene: TRBV30
CDR3aa: CASSPGTGRGTGELFF; CDR3nt: TGCGCCAGCAGCCCCGGGACAGGCAGGGGCACCGGGGAGCTGTTTTTT; d_gene: TRBD1; j_gene: TRBJ2-2; abundance: few; v_gene: TRBV5-1